Listed below are T cell receptor beta chains from one sample, sequenced in a study of cytomegalovirus exposure and HLA in healthy donors. Profiled with immunoSEQ multiplex PCR; TCRdb holds only in-frame clones, not every one. The sample holds 90,000 to 130,000 clones, about 76% seen once. The source material was PBMCs. These receptor sequences come from a man younger than 40 in good health and CMV-seropositive. The CDR3 runs from the conserved cysteine through the conserved F or W. The order of the fields is J gene, V gene, D gene, clone size, CDR3 protein, CDR3 DNA. The D gene is left open where the match is weak. Not every row has a clone size; where given, it reads once, few, many or a size class.

j_gene: TRBJ2-5; v_gene: TRBV6-5; d_gene: -; abundance: few; CDR3aa: CASSYGTGAQETQYF; CDR3nt: TGTGCCAGCAGTTACGGAACAGGAGCTCAAGAGACCCAGTACTTC
j_gene: TRBJ2-1; v_gene: TRBV2; d_gene: -; abundance: -; CDR3aa: CASSGVANEQFF; CDR3nt: TGTGCCAGCAGTGGGGTAGCAAATGAGCAGTTCTTC
j_gene: TRBJ2-2; v_gene: TRBV30; d_gene: -; abundance: -; CDR3aa: CAWGQQGSGELFF; CDR3nt: TGTGCCTGGGGTCAGCAGGGGTCCGGGGAGCTGTTTTTT
j_gene: TRBJ1-1; v_gene: TRBV19; d_gene: TRBD1; abundance: -; CDR3aa: CASSRQGDAEAFF; CDR3nt: TGTGCCAGTAGCCGACAGGGGGACGCTGAAGCTTTCTTT
j_gene: TRBJ1-2; v_gene: TRBV18; d_gene: -; abundance: -; CDR3aa: CASSPERGNGYTF; CDR3nt: TGTGCCAGCTCTCCCGAGAGAGGGAATGGCTACACCTTC
j_gene: TRBJ2-7; v_gene: TRBV30; d_gene: -; abundance: once; CDR3aa: CAWSPNQGEQYF; CDR3nt: TGTGCCTGGTCCCCAAACCAGGGCGAGCAGTACTTC
j_gene: TRBJ2-3; v_gene: TRBV11-1; d_gene: -; abundance: -; CDR3aa: CASSRLGGITDTQYF; CDR3nt: TGTGCCAGCAGCCGCCTGGGGGGAATCACAGATACGCAGTATTTT
j_gene: TRBJ2-2; v_gene: TRBV7-9; d_gene: -; abundance: few; CDR3aa: CASSSERVGGTGELFF; CDR3nt: TGTGCCAGCAGCTCTGAACGGGTCGGAGGGACCGGGGAGCTGTTTTTT
j_gene: TRBJ1-6; v_gene: TRBV28; d_gene: -; abundance: -; CDR3aa: CASRLPESPLHF; CDR3nt: TGTGCCAGCAGGCTACCCGAATCACCCCTCCACTTT
j_gene: TRBJ2-3; v_gene: TRBV28; d_gene: -; abundance: -; CDR3aa: CASSSLPGGGASTDTQYF; CDR3nt: TGTGCCAGCAGTTCCCTCCCTGGAGGGGGGGCTAGCACAGATACGCAGTATTTT
j_gene: TRBJ1-4; v_gene: TRBV25-1; d_gene: -; abundance: -; CDR3aa: CASSPRSAGENEKLFF; CDR3nt: TGTGCCAGCAGTCCGCGGTCGGCAGGGGAAAATGAAAAACTGTTTTTT
j_gene: TRBJ2-4; v_gene: TRBV5-1; d_gene: -; abundance: -; CDR3aa: CASSLNQGGRDIQYF; CDR3nt: TGCGCCAGCAGCCTTAACCAGGGGGGAAGGGACATTCAGTACTTC
j_gene: TRBJ2-7; v_gene: TRBV7-2; d_gene: -; abundance: -; CDR3aa: CASSSSGTRSYEQYF; CDR3nt: TGTGCCAGCAGCTCGTCCGGGACAAGGTCCTACGAGCAGTACTTC
j_gene: TRBJ2-1; v_gene: TRBV6-1; d_gene: TRBD2; abundance: -; CDR3aa: CASSPAGGRDEQFF; CDR3nt: TGTGCCAGCAGCCCGGCGGGGGGGCGTGATGAGCAGTTCTTC
j_gene: TRBJ1-4; v_gene: TRBV28; d_gene: -; abundance: once; CDR3aa: CASTEGRIPEKLFF; CDR3nt: TGTGCCAGCACCGAGGGCCGGATCCCCGAAAAACTGTTTTTT
j_gene: TRBJ1-1; v_gene: TRBV9; d_gene: -; abundance: -; CDR3aa: CASSVEGPTEAFF; CDR3nt: TGTGCCAGCAGCGTAGAGGGGCCGACTGAAGCTTTCTTT
j_gene: TRBJ1-5; v_gene: TRBV6-1; d_gene: TRBD1; abundance: -; CDR3aa: CASSDPGQGYNQPQHF; CDR3nt: TGTGCCAGCAGTGATCCGGGACAGGGGTACAATCAGCCCCAGCATTTT
j_gene: TRBJ2-7; v_gene: TRBV5-1; d_gene: TRBD2; abundance: -; CDR3aa: CASSLRGTAGLSYEQYF; CDR3nt: TGCGCCAGCAGCTTGCGAGGAACAGCGGGGTTATCCTACGAGCAGTACTTC
j_gene: TRBJ2-7; v_gene: TRBV5-1; d_gene: TRBD2; abundance: -; CDR3aa: CASSMASGASSYEQYF; CDR3nt: TGCGCCAGCAGCATGGCTAGCGGGGCCAGCTCCTACGAGCAGTACTTC
j_gene: TRBJ2-2; v_gene: TRBV2; d_gene: TRBD1; abundance: -; CDR3aa: CASSGTVNTGELFF; CDR3nt: TGTGCCAGCAGCGGGACAGTTAACACCGGGGAGCTGTTTTTT
j_gene: TRBJ1-1; v_gene: TRBV28; d_gene: -; abundance: -; CDR3aa: CASTLRGSGKAFF; CDR3nt: TGTGCCAGCACCCTTAGAGGGTCGGGAAAAGCTTTCTTT
j_gene: TRBJ1-1; v_gene: TRBV7-8; d_gene: -; abundance: -; CDR3aa: CASSLMRGKDTEAFF; CDR3nt: TGTGCCAGCAGCTTAATGCGGGGAAAGGACACTGAAGCTTTCTTT
j_gene: TRBJ1-5; v_gene: TRBV28; d_gene: TRBD1; abundance: -; CDR3aa: CASSEGARGKQPQHF; CDR3nt: TGTGCCAGCAGCGAAGGGGCCAGGGGGAAACAGCCCCAGCATTTT
j_gene: TRBJ2-7; v_gene: TRBV19; d_gene: TRBD2; abundance: -; CDR3aa: CASSTPFPDSGGSYEQYF; CDR3nt: TGTGCCAGTAGTACTCCCTTCCCCGACAGCGGGGGGTCCTACGAGCAGTACTTC
j_gene: TRBJ2-1; v_gene: TRBV6-5; d_gene: TRBD2; abundance: -; CDR3aa: CASRAGDNYNEQFF; CDR3nt: TGTGCCAGCAGAGCGGGGGATAACTACAATGAGCAGTTCTTC
j_gene: TRBJ2-3; v_gene: TRBV4-1; d_gene: -; abundance: -; CDR3aa: CASSPLGEADTQYF; CDR3nt: TGCGCCAGCAGCCCCCTAGGGGAGGCAGATACGCAGTATTTT
j_gene: TRBJ1-1; v_gene: TRBV6-5; d_gene: -; abundance: -; CDR3aa: CASSSETGNTEAFF; CDR3nt: TGTGCCAGCAGTTCCGAAACAGGGAACACTGAAGCTTTCTTT
j_gene: TRBJ1-2; v_gene: TRBV4-1; d_gene: TRBD1; abundance: -; CDR3aa: CASSPTRGQTNGYPF; CDR3nt: TGCGCCAGCAGCCCCACTAGGGGACAGACAAATGGCTACCCCTTC
j_gene: TRBJ1-2; v_gene: TRBV6-6; d_gene: -; abundance: many; CDR3aa: CASSYMIARGYTF; CDR3nt: TGTGCCAGCAGTTATATGATTGCTCGGGGCTACACCTTC
j_gene: TRBJ2-7; v_gene: TRBV6-1; d_gene: -; abundance: few; CDR3aa: CASRQQSSYEQYF; CDR3nt: TGTGCCAGCAGACAACAGAGCTCCTACGAGCAGTACTTC
j_gene: TRBJ2-3; v_gene: TRBV4-1; d_gene: TRBD2; abundance: -; CDR3aa: CASSLGGASEDTQYF; CDR3nt: TGCGCCAGCAGCTTGGGAGGGGCTAGCGAGGATACGCAGTATTTT
j_gene: TRBJ2-1; v_gene: TRBV18; d_gene: -; abundance: -; CDR3aa: CASSAQGGGYNEQFF; CDR3nt: TGTGCCAGCTCAGCACAGGGCGGGGGATACAATGAGCAGTTCTTC
j_gene: TRBJ2-1; v_gene: TRBV6-4; d_gene: TRBD1; abundance: -; CDR3aa: CASSGRHGQGRDEQFF; CDR3nt: TGTGCCAGCAGTGGTAGACATGGACAGGGGAGAGATGAGCAGTTCTTC
j_gene: TRBJ2-5; v_gene: TRBV4-1; d_gene: -; abundance: -; CDR3aa: CASSNRQLAQETQYF; CDR3nt: TGCGCCAGCAGCAACCGACAGTTAGCTCAAGAGACCCAGTACTTC
j_gene: TRBJ2-5; v_gene: TRBV5-1; d_gene: TRBD2; abundance: -; CDR3aa: CASSGISGVQETQYF; CDR3nt: TGCGCCAGCAGCGGGATTAGCGGGGTCCAAGAGACCCAGTACTTC
j_gene: TRBJ1-1; v_gene: TRBV30; d_gene: TRBD1; abundance: -; CDR3aa: CAGQNRQGWNTEAFF; CDR3nt: TGTGCCGGGCAAAACAGACAGGGATGGAACACTGAAGCTTTCTTT
j_gene: TRBJ1-2; v_gene: TRBV7-2; d_gene: TRBD1; abundance: -; CDR3aa: CASSLAWDSYYGYTF; CDR3nt: TGTGCCAGCAGCTTAGCTTGGGACAGCTACTATGGCTACACCTTC
j_gene: TRBJ2-4; v_gene: TRBV2; d_gene: -; abundance: -; CDR3aa: CASTVLQGTENIQYF; CDR3nt: TGTGCCAGCACCGTACTACAGGGGACTGAAAACATTCAGTACTTC
j_gene: TRBJ1-1; v_gene: TRBV28; d_gene: -; abundance: -; CDR3aa: CASASGTPNTEAFF; CDR3nt: TGTGCCAGCGCCTCCGGGACACCGAACACTGAAGCTTTCTTT
j_gene: TRBJ2-5; v_gene: TRBV16; d_gene: -; abundance: -; CDR3aa: CASSHNSETQYF; CDR3nt: TGTGCCAGCAGCCATAATTCGGAGACCCAGTACTTC
j_gene: TRBJ1-1; v_gene: TRBV29-1; d_gene: TRBD1; abundance: once; CDR3aa: CSARTGETEAFF; CDR3nt: TGCAGCGCCAGGACAGGGGAAACTGAAGCTTTCTTT
j_gene: TRBJ2-2; v_gene: TRBV11-2; d_gene: TRBD1; abundance: -; CDR3aa: CASSRTTGVTGELFF; CDR3nt: TGTGCCAGCAGCCGTACTACAGGGGTTACCGGGGAGCTGTTTTTT
j_gene: TRBJ1-2; v_gene: TRBV30; d_gene: -; abundance: once; CDR3aa: CAWSLVGEYGYTF; CDR3nt: TGTGCCTGGAGTCTCGTCGGGGAGTATGGCTACACCTTC
j_gene: TRBJ1-1; v_gene: TRBV5-4; d_gene: -; abundance: -; CDR3aa: CASSQDGRGQGEAFF; CDR3nt: TGCGCCAGCAGCCAAGACGGCAGAGGACAAGGTGAAGCTTTCTTT
j_gene: TRBJ2-7; v_gene: TRBV5-1; d_gene: -; abundance: -; CDR3aa: CASSFGGRAVSEQYF; CDR3nt: TGCGCCAGCAGCTTTGGGGGCAGGGCGGTCAGTGAGCAGTACTTC
j_gene: TRBJ1-2; v_gene: TRBV7-2; d_gene: -; abundance: -; CDR3aa: CASSKGWSQGYGYTF; CDR3nt: TGTGCCAGCAGCAAAGGGTGGTCGCAGGGGTATGGCTACACCTTC
j_gene: TRBJ1-2; v_gene: TRBV7-2; d_gene: -; abundance: few; CDR3aa: CASSLVSGEHGYTF; CDR3nt: TGTGCCAGCAGCTTAGTTTCAGGGGAGCATGGCTACACCTTC
j_gene: TRBJ1-5; v_gene: TRBV11-2; d_gene: -; abundance: once; CDR3aa: CASSSRFDQPQHF; CDR3nt: TGTGCCAGCAGCTCCCGTTTCGATCAGCCCCAGCATTTT
j_gene: TRBJ2-3; v_gene: TRBV29-1; d_gene: -; abundance: -; CDR3aa: CSVVRGTDTQYF; CDR3nt: TGCAGCGTTGTCAGGGGCACAGATACGCAGTATTTT
j_gene: TRBJ2-7; v_gene: TRBV5-1; d_gene: TRBD1; abundance: -; CDR3aa: CASSFEGQVVHEQYF; CDR3nt: TGCGCCAGCAGCTTTGAGGGACAGGTAGTCCACGAGCAGTACTTC
j_gene: TRBJ2-7; v_gene: TRBV27; d_gene: TRBD1; abundance: -; CDR3aa: CASSLSSGQGLLEQYF; CDR3nt: TGTGCCAGCAGTTTATCCTCGGGACAGGGTTTACTGGAGCAGTACTTC
j_gene: TRBJ1-2; v_gene: TRBV6-6; d_gene: -; abundance: -; CDR3aa: CASSYSPTEYGYTF; CDR3nt: TGTGCCAGCAGTTACTCCCCGACAGAGTATGGCTACACCTTC
j_gene: TRBJ2-1; v_gene: TRBV5-1; d_gene: -; abundance: -; CDR3aa: CASTPGGSSYNEQFF; CDR3nt: TGCGCCAGCACCCCCGGGGGTAGCTCCTACAATGAGCAGTTCTTC